Sequencing of this T cell receptor beta chain was carried out in a study of CD8 T cells in ankylosing spondylitis. TCRdb redid the calling of the 5' RACE reads with MiXCR, one entry per CDR3 protein. This sample has some 120,000 distinct CDR3 sequences, with roughly 13% found just once. Between the trimmed V and J ends, which lost 0 bases and 6 bases, there was a span of 8 bases. The CDR3 extends over 13 amino acids. Study conclusions and caveats: The study looked at matched synovial fluid samples from ankylosing spondylitis patients. Disease-linked clones were reported to be significantly enriched there. In ankylosing spondylitis blood, a motif of about eight highly homologous TCR beta variants appeared characteristic. Disease-associated clonotypes exhibited CD8+ identity and were relatively infrequent in peripheral blood.

This clonotype was counted many times. Its cognate antigen is unknown. The chain uses TRBV12-3 or TRBV12-4 and TRBJ1-2; no definite D call. Sample: blood, either unsorted or a sorted T cell fraction (not recorded which). The clonotype comes from a female donor with ankylosing spondylitis or in good health (not recorded which). DNA for the CDR3: TGTGCCAGCAGTTTAGCCGGGTACGATGGCTACACCTTC. It codes for CASSLAGYDGYTF.